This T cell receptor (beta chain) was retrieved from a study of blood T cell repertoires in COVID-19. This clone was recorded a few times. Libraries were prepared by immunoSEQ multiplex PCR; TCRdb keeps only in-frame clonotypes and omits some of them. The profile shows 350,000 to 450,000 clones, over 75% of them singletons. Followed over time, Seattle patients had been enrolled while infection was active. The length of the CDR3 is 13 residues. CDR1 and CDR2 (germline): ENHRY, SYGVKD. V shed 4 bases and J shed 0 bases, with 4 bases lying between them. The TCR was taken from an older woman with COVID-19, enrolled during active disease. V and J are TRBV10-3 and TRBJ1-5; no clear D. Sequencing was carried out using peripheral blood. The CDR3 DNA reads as TGTGCCATCAGTGGCTATAGCAATCAGCCCCAGCATTTT. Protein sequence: CAISGYSNQPQHF.